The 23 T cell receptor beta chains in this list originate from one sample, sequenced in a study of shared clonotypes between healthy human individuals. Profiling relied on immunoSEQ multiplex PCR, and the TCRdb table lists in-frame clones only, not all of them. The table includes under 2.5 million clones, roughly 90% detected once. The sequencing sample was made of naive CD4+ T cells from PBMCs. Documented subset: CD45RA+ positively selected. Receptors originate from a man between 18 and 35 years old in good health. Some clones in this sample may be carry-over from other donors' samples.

As DNA, the CDR3 is TGTGCCAGCAGCCAAGCAAAACGGACCTCGATATACTACGAGCAGTACTTC. Translation gives CASSQAKRTSIYYEQYF. J is TRBJ2-7 and V is TRBV14; D not resolved. Per the germline V gene, CDR1 is SGHDN and CDR2 is FVKESK. The CDR3 loop spans 17 amino acids. V shed 1 base and J shed 3 bases, with 19 bases lying between them. Full variable domain (rest looked up from reference TRBV14 and TRBJ2-7): EAGVTQFPSHSVIEKGQTVTLRCDPISGHDNLYWYRRVMGKEIKFLLHFVKESKQDESGMPNNRFLAERTGGTYSTLKVQPAELEDSGVYFCASSQAKRTSIYYEQYFGPGTRLTVT.

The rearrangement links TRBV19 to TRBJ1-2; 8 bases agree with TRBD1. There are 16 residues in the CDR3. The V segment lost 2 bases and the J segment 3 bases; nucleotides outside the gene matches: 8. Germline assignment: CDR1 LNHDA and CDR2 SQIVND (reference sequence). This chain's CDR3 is CASSIMTGAFDYGYTF. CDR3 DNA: TGTGCCAGTAGTATAATGACAGGGGCTTTTGACTATGGCTACACCTTC.

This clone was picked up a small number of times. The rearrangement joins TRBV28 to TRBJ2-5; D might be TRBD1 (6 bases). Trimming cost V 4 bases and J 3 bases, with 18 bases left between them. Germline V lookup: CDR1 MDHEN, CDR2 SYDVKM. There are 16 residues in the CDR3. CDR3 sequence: CASSYPARGYEETQYF. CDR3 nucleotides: TGTGCCAGCAGTTATCCCGCGAGGGGGTACGAAGAGACCCAGTACTTC.

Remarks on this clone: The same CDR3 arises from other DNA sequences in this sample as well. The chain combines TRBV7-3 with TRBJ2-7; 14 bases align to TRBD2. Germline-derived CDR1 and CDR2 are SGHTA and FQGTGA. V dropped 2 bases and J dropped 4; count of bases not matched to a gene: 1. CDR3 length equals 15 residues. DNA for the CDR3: TGTGCCAGCAGCTTAGGGACTAGCGGGAGTTACGAGCAGTACTTC. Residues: CASSLGTSGSYEQYF.

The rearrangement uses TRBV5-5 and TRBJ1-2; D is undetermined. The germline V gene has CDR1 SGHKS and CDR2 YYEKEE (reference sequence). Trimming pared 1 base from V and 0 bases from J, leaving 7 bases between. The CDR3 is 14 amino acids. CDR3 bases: TGTGCCAGCAGCTTGTCACAAGCTAACTATGGCTACACCTTC. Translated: CASSLSQANYGYTF.

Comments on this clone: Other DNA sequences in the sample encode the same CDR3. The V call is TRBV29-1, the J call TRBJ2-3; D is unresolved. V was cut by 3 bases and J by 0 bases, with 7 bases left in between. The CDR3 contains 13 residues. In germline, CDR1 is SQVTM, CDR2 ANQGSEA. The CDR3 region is CSVEGRSTDTQYF. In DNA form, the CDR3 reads TGCAGCGTTGAGGGCAGGAGCACAGATACGCAGTATTTT.

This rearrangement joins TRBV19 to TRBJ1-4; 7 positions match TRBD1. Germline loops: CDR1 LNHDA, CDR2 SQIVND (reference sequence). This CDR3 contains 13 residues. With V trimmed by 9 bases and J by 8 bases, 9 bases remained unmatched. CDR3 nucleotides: TGTGCCAGCGGAACCAGGGGGGGGGAAAAACTGTTTTTT. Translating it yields CASGTRGGEKLFF.

The CDR3 DNA reads TGTGCCAGCAGCCCGGCTTCCCGGGGAGGCTACACCTTC. This codes for CASSPASRGGYTF. The rearrangement joins TRBV2 to TRBJ1-2; no reliable D call. V lost 6 bases to trimming and J lost 8 bases, with 16 bases between them. The CDR3 totals 13 residues. Germline V lookup: CDR1 SNHLY, CDR2 FYNNEI.

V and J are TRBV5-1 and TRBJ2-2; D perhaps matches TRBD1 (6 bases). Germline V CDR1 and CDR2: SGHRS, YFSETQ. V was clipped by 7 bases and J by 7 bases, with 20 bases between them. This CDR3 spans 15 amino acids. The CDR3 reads CASSRGQFKDGELFF. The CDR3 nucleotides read TGCGCCAGCTCCAGGGGACAATTTAAGGACGGGGAGCTGTTTTTT.

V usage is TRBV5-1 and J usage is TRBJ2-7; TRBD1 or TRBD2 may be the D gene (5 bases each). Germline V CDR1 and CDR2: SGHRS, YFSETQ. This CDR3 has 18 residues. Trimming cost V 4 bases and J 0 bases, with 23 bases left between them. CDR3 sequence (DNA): TGCGCCAGCAGCCCTGGGGGTTTTGGGTCCGGGCCCTCCTACGAGCAGTACTTC. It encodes CASSPGGFGSGPSYEQYF.

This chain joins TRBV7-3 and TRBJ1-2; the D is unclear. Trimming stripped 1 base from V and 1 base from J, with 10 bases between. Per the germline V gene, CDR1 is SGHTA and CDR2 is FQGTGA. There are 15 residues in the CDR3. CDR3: CASSLRSQFNYGYTF. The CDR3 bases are TGTGCCAGCAGCTTAAGGTCTCAGTTTAACTATGGCTACACCTTC.

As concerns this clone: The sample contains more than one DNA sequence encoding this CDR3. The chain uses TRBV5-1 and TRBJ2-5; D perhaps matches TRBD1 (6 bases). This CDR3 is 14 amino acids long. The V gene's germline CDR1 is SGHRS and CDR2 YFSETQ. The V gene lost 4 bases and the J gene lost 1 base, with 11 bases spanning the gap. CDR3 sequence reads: CASSPGQPQETQYF. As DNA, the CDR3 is TGCGCCAGCAGCCCAGGACAGCCCCAAGAGACCCAGTACTTC.

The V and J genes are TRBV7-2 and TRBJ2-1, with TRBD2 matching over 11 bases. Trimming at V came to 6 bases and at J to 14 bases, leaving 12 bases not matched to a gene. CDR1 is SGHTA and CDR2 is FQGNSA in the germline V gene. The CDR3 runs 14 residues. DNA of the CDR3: TGTGCCAGCAGGTCTCAACTAGCGGGAGAAAAAAAGTTCTTC. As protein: CASRSQLAGEKKFF. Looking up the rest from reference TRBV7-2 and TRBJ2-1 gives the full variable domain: GAGVSQSPSNKVTEKGKDVELRCDPISGHTALYWYRQSLGQGLEFLIYFQGNSAPDKSGLPSDRFSAERTGGSVSTLTIQRTQQEDSAVYLCASRSQLAGEKKFFGPGTRLTVL.

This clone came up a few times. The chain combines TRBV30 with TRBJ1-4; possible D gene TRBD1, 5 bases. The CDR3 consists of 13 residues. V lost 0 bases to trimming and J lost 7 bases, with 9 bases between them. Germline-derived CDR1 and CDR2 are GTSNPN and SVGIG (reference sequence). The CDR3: CAWSVQGSEKLFF. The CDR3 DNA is TGTGCCTGGAGTGTTCAGGGAAGTGAAAAACTGTTTTTT.

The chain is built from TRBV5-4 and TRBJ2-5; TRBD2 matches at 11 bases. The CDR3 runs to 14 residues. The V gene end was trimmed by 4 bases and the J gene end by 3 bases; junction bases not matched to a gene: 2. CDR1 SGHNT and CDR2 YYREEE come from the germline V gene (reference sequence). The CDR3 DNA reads TGTGCCAGCAGCAAGACTAGCGGGAAAGAGACCCAGTACTTC. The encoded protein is CASSKTSGKETQYF.

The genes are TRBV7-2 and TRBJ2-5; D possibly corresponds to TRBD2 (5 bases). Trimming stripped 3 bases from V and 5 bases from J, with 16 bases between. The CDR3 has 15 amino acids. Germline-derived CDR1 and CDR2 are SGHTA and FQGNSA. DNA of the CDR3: TGTGCCAGCAGCTTTTTAGGGAGTGAGTTGGAGACCCAGTACTTC. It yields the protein CASSFLGSELETQYF.

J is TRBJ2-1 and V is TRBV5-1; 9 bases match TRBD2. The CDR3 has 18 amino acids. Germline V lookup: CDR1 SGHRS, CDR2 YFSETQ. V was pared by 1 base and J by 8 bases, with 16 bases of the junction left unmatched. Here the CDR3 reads CASSLIVTRREGWDEQFF. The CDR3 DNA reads TGCGCCAGCAGCTTGATCGTCACCAGGCGGGAGGGCTGGGATGAGCAGTTCTTC.

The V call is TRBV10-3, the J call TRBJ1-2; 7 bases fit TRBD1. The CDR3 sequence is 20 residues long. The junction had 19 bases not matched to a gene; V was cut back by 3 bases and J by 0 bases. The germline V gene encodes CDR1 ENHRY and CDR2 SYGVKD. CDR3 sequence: CAISEPNTRDRHITNYGYTF. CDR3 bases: TGTGCCATCAGTGAACCCAATACGAGGGACAGACATATTACTAACTATGGCTACACCTTC.

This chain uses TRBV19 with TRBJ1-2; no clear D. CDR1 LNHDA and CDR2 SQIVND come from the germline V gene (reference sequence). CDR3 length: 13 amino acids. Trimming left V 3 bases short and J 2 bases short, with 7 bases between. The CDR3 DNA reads TGTGCCAGTAGTATCGACAAGAACTATGGCTACACCTTC. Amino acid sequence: CASSIDKNYGYTF.

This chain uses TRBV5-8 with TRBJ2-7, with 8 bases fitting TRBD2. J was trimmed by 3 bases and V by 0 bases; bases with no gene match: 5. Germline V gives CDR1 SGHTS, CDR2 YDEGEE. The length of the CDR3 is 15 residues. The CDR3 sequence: CASSLGAGGHYEQYF. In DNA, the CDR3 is TGTGCCAGCAGCTTGGGGGCGGGAGGACACTACGAGCAGTACTTC.

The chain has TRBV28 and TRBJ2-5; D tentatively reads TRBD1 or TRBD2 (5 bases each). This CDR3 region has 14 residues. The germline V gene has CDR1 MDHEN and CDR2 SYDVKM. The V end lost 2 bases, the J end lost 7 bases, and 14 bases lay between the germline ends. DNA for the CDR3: TGTGCCAGCAGTTTAACCCTCTCGAGGGGGACCCAGTACTTC. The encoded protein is CASSLTLSRGTQYF.

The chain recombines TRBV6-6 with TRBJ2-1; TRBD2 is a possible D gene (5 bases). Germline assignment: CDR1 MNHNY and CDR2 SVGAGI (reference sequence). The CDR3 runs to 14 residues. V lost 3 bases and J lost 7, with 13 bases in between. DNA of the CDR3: TGTGCCAGCAGTTATTCGGGGTTAAGTAATGAGCAGTTCTTC. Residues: CASSYSGLSNEQFF.

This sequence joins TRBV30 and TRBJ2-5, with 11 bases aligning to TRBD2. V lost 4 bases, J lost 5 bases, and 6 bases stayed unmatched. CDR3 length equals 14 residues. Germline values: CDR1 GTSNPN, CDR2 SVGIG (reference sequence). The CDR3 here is CAWNALAGGETQYF. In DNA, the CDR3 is TGTGCCTGGAACGCGCTAGCGGGAGGTGAGACCCAGTACTTC.